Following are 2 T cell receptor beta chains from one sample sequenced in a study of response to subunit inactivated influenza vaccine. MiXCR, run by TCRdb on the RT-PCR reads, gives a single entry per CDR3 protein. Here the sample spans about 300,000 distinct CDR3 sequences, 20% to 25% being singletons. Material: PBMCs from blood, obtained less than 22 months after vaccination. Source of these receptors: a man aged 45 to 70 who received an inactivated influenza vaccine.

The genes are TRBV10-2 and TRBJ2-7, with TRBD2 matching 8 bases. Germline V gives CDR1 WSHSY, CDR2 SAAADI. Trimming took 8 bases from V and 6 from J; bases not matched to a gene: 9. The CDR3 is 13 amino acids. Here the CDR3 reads CASRGTSLPEQYF. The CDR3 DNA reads TGCGCCAGCCGCGGGACTAGTCTTCCCGAGCAGTACTTC.

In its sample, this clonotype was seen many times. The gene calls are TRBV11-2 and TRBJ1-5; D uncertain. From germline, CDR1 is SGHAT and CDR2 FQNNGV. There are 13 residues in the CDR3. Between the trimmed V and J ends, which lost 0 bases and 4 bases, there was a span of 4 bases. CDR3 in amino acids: CASSLDRNQPQHF. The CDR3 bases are TGTGCCAGCAGCTTAGACAGAAATCAGCCCCAGCATTTT.